The T cell receptor beta chain described here comes from a study of CD8 T cells in Susac syndrome. About the research overall: Patients with Susac syndrome were therapy-naive, on corticosteroids, or on intravenous immunoglobulin alone at blood draw. Broader study findings: Within total CD8+ repertoires, 15 to 20 Susac-specific public clones were found, and within CD8+ TEMRA repertoires, 4 to 6.

Trimming at V came to 2 bases and at J to 3 bases, leaving 4 bases not matched to a gene. The germline gives CDR1 MNHEY, CDR2 SMNVEV (reference sequence). CDR3 size: 16 residues. In regard to this clonotype: Its antigen is currently unknown.

RNA was extracted with the RNeasy kit, and a quantity of roughly 0.5 to 1 ug was reverse transcribed using random hexamers. Coverage of TCR beta CDR3 amplification by immunoSEQ multiplex PCR extended to 54 Vbeta and 13 Jbeta. TCRdb passed the immunoSEQ multiplex PCR reads through MiXCR, listing each CDR3 protein once. The repertoire holds some 200,000 distinct CDR3 sequences, approximately 95% seen once, with around 0.16% in the top ten. The J gene is TRBJ2-3, the V gene TRBV27; 11 nucleotides match TRBD2. This TCR was sampled from a human donor with Susac syndrome. The sequenced sample consisted of CD8+ T cells from PBMCs. The CDR3 region is CASSLAGTSGTDTQYF. The CDR3, as DNA: TGTGCCAGCAGTTTAGCCGGGACTAGCGGTACAGATACGCAGTATTTT.